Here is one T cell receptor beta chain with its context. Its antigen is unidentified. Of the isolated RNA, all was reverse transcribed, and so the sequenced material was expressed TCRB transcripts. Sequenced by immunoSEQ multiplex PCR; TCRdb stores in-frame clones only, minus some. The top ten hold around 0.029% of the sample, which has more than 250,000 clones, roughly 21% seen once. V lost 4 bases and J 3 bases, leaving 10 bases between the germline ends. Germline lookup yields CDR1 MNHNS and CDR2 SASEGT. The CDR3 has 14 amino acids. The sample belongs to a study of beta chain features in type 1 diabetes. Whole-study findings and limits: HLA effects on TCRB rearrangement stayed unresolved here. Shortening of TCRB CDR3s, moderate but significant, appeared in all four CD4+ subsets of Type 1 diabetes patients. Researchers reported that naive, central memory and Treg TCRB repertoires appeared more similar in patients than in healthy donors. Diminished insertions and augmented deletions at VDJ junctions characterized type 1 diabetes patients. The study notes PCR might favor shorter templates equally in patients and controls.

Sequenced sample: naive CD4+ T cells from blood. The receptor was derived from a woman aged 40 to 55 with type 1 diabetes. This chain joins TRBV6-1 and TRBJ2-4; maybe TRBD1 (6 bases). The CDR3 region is CASSGEGGKNIQYF. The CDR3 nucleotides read TGTGCCAGCAGTGGAGAAGGGGGCAAAAACATTCAGTACTTC.